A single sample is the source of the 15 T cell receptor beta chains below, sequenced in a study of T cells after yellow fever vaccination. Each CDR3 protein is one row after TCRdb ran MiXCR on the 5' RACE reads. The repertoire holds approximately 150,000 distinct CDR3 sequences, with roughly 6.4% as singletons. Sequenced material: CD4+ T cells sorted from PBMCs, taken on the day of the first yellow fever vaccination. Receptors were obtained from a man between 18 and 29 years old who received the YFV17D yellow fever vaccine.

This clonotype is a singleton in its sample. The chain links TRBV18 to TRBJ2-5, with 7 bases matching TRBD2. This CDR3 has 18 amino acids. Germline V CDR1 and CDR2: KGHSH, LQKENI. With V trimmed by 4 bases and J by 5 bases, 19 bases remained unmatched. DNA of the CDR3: TGTGCCAGCTCACTATTTCGTCAGCGGGGAGGCCGAATGGAGACCCAGTACTTC. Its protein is CASSLFRQRGGRMETQYF.

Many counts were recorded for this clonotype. The CDR3 DNA reads TGCAGTGCTAGCCGGGACAGGGATGCCTATGGCTACACCTTC. This encodes CSASRDRDAYGYTF. The V gene is TRBV20-1, the J gene TRBJ1-2; 9 bases align to TRBD1. Germline values: CDR1 DFQATT, CDR2 SNEGSKA (reference sequence). The CDR3 length is 14 residues. With 3 bases clipped from V and 4 bases from J, the junction kept 6 bases outside the gene matches.

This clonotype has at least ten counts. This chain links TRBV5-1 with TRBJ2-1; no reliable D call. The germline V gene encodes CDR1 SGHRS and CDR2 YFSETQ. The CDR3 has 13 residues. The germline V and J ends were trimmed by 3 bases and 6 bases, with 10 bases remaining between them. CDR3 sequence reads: CASSSGRTNEQFF. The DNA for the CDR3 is TGCGCCAGCAGCTCTGGACGGACCAATGAGCAGTTCTTC.

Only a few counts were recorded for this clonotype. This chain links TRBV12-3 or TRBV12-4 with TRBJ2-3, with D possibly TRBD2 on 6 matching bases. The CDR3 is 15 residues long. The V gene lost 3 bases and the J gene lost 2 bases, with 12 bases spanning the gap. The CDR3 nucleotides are TGTGCCAGCAGTTTTGGGGGGATGGACACAGATACGCAGTATTTT. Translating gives CASSFGGMDTDTQYF.

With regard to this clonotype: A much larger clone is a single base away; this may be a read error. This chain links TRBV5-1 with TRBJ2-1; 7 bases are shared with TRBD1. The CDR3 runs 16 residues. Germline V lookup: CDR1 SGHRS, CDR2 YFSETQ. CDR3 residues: CASSLAGQASHNEQFF. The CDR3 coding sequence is TGCGCCAGCAGCTTGGCTGGACAGGCCTCCCACAATGAGCAGTTCTTC.

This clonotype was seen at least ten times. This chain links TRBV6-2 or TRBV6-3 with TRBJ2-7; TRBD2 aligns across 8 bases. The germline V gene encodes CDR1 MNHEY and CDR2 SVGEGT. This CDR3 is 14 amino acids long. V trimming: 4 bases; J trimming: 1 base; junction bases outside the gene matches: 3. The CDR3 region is CASSSGGASYEQYV. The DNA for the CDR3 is TGTGCCAGCAGTTCGGGGGGGGCTTCCTACGAGCAGTACGTC.

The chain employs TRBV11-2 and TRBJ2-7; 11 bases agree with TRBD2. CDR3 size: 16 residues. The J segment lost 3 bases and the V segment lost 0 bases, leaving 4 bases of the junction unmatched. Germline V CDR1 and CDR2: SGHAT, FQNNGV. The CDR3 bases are TGTGCCAGCAGCTTAGATTCTAGCGGGGGGATCTACGAGCAGTACTTC. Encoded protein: CASSLDSSGGIYEQYF.

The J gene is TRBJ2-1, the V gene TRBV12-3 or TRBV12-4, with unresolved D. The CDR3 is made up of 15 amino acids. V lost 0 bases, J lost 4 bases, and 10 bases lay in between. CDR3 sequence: CASSLARKAYNEQFF. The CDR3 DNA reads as TGTGCCAGCAGTTTAGCGAGGAAGGCTTACAATGAGCAGTTCTTC.

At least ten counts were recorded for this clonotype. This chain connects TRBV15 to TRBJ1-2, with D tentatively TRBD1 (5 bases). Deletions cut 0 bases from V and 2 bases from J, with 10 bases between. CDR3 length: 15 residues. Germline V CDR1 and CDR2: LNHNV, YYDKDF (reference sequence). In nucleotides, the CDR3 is TGTGCCACCAGCAGAGATTCAGGGAGGAACTATGGCTACACCTTC. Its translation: CATSRDSGRNYGYTF.

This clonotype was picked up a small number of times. The CDR3 DNA is TGTGCCAGCAGCTTAGTCGGGACAGCTAAGATATATGGGGGCTACACCTTC. Its translation is CASSLVGTAKIYGGYTF. The V and J genes are TRBV7-8 and TRBJ1-2, with 7 nucleotides matching TRBD1. Per the germline V gene, CDR1 is SGHVS and CDR2 is FQNEAQ. After removal of 1 base from V and 8 bases from J, the junction contained 16 bases not matched to a gene. CDR3 length: 17 amino acids.

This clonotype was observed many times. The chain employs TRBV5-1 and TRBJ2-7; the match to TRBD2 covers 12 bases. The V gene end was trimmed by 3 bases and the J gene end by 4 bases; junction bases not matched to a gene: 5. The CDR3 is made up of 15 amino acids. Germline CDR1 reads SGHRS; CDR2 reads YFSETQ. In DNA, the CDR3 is TGCGCCAGCAGCTCTAGCGGGGGGGGTTTATACGAGCAGTACTTC. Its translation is CASSSSGGGLYEQYF.

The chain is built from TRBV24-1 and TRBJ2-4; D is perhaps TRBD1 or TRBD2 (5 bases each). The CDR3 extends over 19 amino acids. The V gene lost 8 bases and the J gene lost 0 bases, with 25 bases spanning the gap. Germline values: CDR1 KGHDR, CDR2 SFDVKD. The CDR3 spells CATIFLQTPGPLAKNIQYF. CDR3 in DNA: TGTGCCACCATCTTCCTCCAAACCCCGGGACCACTAGCCAAAAACATTCAGTACTTC.

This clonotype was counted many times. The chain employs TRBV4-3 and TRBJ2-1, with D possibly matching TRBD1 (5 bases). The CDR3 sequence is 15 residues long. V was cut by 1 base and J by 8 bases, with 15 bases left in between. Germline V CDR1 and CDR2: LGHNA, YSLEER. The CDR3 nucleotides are TGCGCCAGCAGCCAAGTTAGTTCAGGGTGGCATGAGCAGTTCTTC. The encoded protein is CASSQVSSGWHEQFF.

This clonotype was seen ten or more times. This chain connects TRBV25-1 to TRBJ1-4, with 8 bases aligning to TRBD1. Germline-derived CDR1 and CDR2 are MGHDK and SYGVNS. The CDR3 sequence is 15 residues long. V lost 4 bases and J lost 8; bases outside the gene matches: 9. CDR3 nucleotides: TGTGCCAGCAGTGGGACAGGGTATGTTCGCGAAAAACTGTTTTTT. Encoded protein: CASSGTGYVREKLFF.

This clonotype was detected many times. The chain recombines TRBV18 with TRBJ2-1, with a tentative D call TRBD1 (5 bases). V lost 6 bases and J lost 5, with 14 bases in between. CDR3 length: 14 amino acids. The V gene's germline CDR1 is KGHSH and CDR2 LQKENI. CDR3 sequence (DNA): TGTGCCAGCTCTCCAGGGAAAGGGAACAATGAGCAGTTCTTC. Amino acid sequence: CASSPGKGNNEQFF. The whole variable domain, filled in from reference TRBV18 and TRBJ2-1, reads NAGVMQNPRHLVRRRGQEARLRCSPMKGHSHVYWYRQLPEEGLKFMVYLQKENIIDESGMPKERFSAEFPKEGPSILRIQQVVRGDSAAYFCASSPGKGNNEQFFGPGTRLTVL.